This T cell receptor (beta chain) was recovered during a study of cytomegalovirus exposure and HLA in healthy donors. In the study overall: A prior analysis found 100 million to 140 million unique TCR beta sequences from 150 million to 200 million T cells. General study results and limits: HLA allele associations emerged for fewer than 20,000 TCR beta sequences in a later analysis, at 0.05 false discovery rate. Generally TCR sequences proved uncommon, though certain public TCRs appeared in numerous donors.

60 Vbeta and 13 Jbeta primers were used in PCR. This table comes from immunoSEQ multiplex PCR, and its TCRdb copy is limited to in-frame clones, with some not included. This listing includes some 120,000 clones. V was trimmed by 7 bases and J by 1 base, leaving 13 bases between them. Germline assignment: CDR1 KGHSH and CDR2 LQKENI. This CDR3 contains 14 residues. Details on this clone: Its specificity is unknown.

The material sequenced was PBMCs. The clonotype comes from a man aged 30-40 years in good health and CMV-seronegative. The chain employs TRBV18 and TRBJ1-1, with a possible D match to TRBD1 (5 bases). CDR3 sequence: CASYQGGGNTEAFF. CDR3 in DNA: TGTGCCAGCTACCAAGGCGGGGGGAACACTGAAGCTTTCTTT.